The 9 T cell receptor beta chains listed next were all sequenced from one sample in a study of Ad26.COV2.S vaccination and SARS-CoV-2 variants. Treatment meaning: about 20 received Ad26.COV2.S at low or high dose, single or two shots; roughly five received placebo; per-sample allocation not given. Day 63 following the first vaccine or placebo injection was when the samples were taken. TCRdb's table, derived via immunoSEQ multiplex PCR, lists solely in-frame clones and lacks some. The sample records 350,000 to 400,000 clones, around 89% being singletons. This material consisted of peripheral blood, taken in a trial of Ad26.COV2.S vaccine versus placebo. These receptors came from a person between 18 and 60 years old who received the Ad26.COV2.S COVID-19 vaccine or a placebo.

This chain connects TRBV4-1 to TRBJ1-2, with TRBD1 matching over 7 bases. In germline, CDR1 is MGHRA, CDR2 YSYEKL. The CDR3 contains 14 residues. Germline trimming cut 4 bases from V and 6 bases from J; bases unmatched to any gene: 8. The CDR3 region has the DNA TGCGCCAGCAGCCTCCCCGGGACAGTAAATGGCTACACCTTC. Translation gives CASSLPGTVNGYTF.

The chain has TRBV12-5 and TRBJ1-1; 10 bases agree with TRBD1. There are 16 residues in the CDR3. Germline trimming cut 3 bases from V and 3 bases from J; bases unmatched to any gene: 7. The V gene's germline CDR1 is LGHNT and CDR2 FRNRAP. CDR3 protein: CASGFGTGERDTEAFF. CDR3 nucleotide sequence: TGTGCTAGTGGTTTCGGGACAGGGGAAAGAGACACTGAAGCTTTCTTT.

This clone was counted between two and nine times. V and J are TRBV4-1 and TRBJ2-7, with TRBD2 matching 9 bases. The CDR3 runs to 15 residues. Trimming cost V 1 base and J 3 bases; bases outside gene matches: 4. Germline V gene sequence: CDR1 MGHRA, CDR2 YSYEKL. CDR3 sequence reads: CASSQGTAGGYEQYF. Written as DNA, the CDR3 is TGCGCCAGCAGCCAAGGGACAGCGGGAGGCTACGAGCAGTACTTC.

The rearrangement uses TRBV15 and TRBJ2-1; 8 positions agree with TRBD2. The CDR3 is 15 amino acids. Losses at the gene ends were 3 bases for V and 6 bases for J; bases not matched to a gene: 7. Germline CDR1 is LNHNV and CDR2 is YYDKDF (reference sequence). CDR3 loop: CATSSEAGGPNEQFF. In DNA, the CDR3 is TGTGCCACCAGCAGTGAGGCGGGAGGCCCCAATGAGCAGTTCTTC. Complete variable domain (other parts from reference TRBV15 and TRBJ2-1): DAMVIQNPRYQVTQFGKPVTLSCSQTLNHNVMYWYQQKSSQAPKLLFHYYDKDFNNEADTPDNFQSRRPNTSFCFLDIRSPGLGDTAMYLCATSSEAGGPNEQFFGPGTRLTVL.

V gene TRBV10-3 combines with J gene TRBJ1-1; TRBD1 aligns across 12 bases. The CDR3 has 15 residues. CDR1 is ENHRY, CDR2 SYGVKD, per germline. V gave up 3 bases and J gave up 7 bases; unmatched junction bases: 6. CDR3 loop: CAISDIGTGGVEAFF. The CDR3 region has the DNA TGTGCCATCAGTGATATTGGGACAGGGGGCGTTGAAGCTTTCTTT.

This clone came up a few times. The CDR3 DNA reads TGTGCCAGCAGCGTCAGGGGGCGGAATTCACCCCTCCACTTT. Its protein product is CASSVRGRNSPLHF. This chain links TRBV13 with TRBJ1-6; the match to TRBD1 covers 8 bases. The V gene's germline CDR1 is PRHDT and CDR2 FYEKMQ (reference sequence). The CDR3 is 14 amino acids. J was trimmed by 7 bases and V by 5 bases; bases with no gene match: 4. The full variable domain, completed using reference TRBV13 and TRBJ1-6, is AAGVIQSPRHLIKEKRETATLKCYPIPRHDTVYWYQQGPGQDPQFLISFYEKMQSDKGSIPDRFSAQQFSDYHSELNMSSLELGDSALYFCASSVRGRNSPLHFGNGTRLTVT.

The chain combines TRBV4-2 with TRBJ2-1; 8 bases align to TRBD1. Germline lookup yields CDR1 LGHNA and CDR2 YNFKEQ. Trimming cost V 6 bases and J 3 bases; bases outside gene matches: 10. The CDR3 covers 16 residues. CDR3 in amino acids: CASRPHRGSLYNEQFF. In DNA, the CDR3 is TGTGCCAGCAGACCTCACAGGGGGAGTCTCTACAATGAGCAGTTCTTC.

The chain combines TRBV6-2 or TRBV6-3 with TRBJ2-1; TRBD2 might be the D (5 bases). This CDR3 comprises 11 residues. V was shortened by 3 bases and J by 11 bases, with 8 bases between the two germline ends. Germline CDR1 MNHEY, CDR2 SVGEGT. CDR3 residues: CASSYSGKQFF. In DNA, the CDR3 is TGTGCCAGCAGTTATTCCGGGAAGCAGTTCTTC.

The chain links TRBV19 to TRBJ1-5; possibly TRBD1 for D (6 bases). The CDR3 sequence is 14 residues long. Trimming took off 1 base at V and 5 bases at J, with 9 bases between the two ends. The V gene's germline CDR1 is LNHDA and CDR2 SQIVND (reference sequence). The CDR3 protein is CASSIGQVDQPQHF. The CDR3 bases are TGTGCCAGTAGTATAGGACAGGTAGATCAGCCCCAGCATTTT.